This T cell receptor (beta chain) derives from a study of blood T cell repertoires in COVID-19. Clinical histories supplied by participants themselves formed the basis of cohort assignment. Assay used: immunoSEQ multiplex PCR; TCRdb lists only in-frame clones, some missing. The sample has 450,000 to 500,000 clones, around 85% seen once; the top ten hold 6.5% to 9.5%. The sequencing input was PBMCs or T cells enriched from blood (not recorded which). The clonotype comes from a woman in her sixties or seventies who had recovered from COVID-19.

Here the CDR3 reads CARSLDGQATYEQYF. CDR3 in DNA: TGTGCCAGAAGCTTGGATGGGCAGGCGACCTACGAGCAGTACTTC. This chain uses TRBV5-3 with TRBJ2-7; D is unclear. TRBV5-3 is assigned to the ORF class and has an uncertain function. Trimming left V 0 bases short and J 2 bases short, with 12 bases between. CDR3 length equals 15 residues.